These 15 T cell receptor beta chains were all obtained from the same sample, sequenced in a study of cytomegalovirus exposure and HLA in healthy donors. Only in-frame clones appear in the TCRdb table, and some are missing; sequencing was by immunoSEQ multiplex PCR. The top ten hold 3% of the sample, which has about 110,000 clones, approximately 85% seen once. Sequencing used PBMCs. The receptor set was obtained from a woman between 18 and 29 years old in good health and CMV-seronegative.

This sequence joins TRBV18 and TRBJ1-1, with 9 bases fitting TRBD1. This CDR3 region has 15 residues. J lost 5 bases, V lost 1 base, and 5 bases had no gene match. Germline loops: CDR1 KGHSH, CDR2 LQKENI. CDR3 protein: CASSPQGQGLTEAFF. DNA of the CDR3: TGTGCCAGCTCACCACAGGGACAGGGACTAACTGAAGCTTTCTTT.

The chain joins TRBV5-1 to TRBJ1-2; the D gene is possibly TRBD1 (6 bases). Germline CDR1 and CDR2: SGHRS and YFSETQ. CDR3 length: 14 residues. V lost 5 bases, J lost 0 bases, and 11 bases lay in between. The CDR3: CASRPDSTNYGYTF. The CDR3 DNA is TGCGCCAGCAGACCGGACAGCACTAACTATGGCTACACCTTC.

The chain joins TRBV27 to TRBJ2-1, with 9 bases matching TRBD1. This CDR3 has 16 amino acids. Germline CDR1 and CDR2: MNHEY and SMNVEV (reference sequence). Trimming at V came to 1 base and at J to 8 bases, leaving 9 bases not matched to a gene. The CDR3 coding sequence is TGTGCCAGCAGTTTATGGGGGAACACAGGGGGCGATGAGCAGTTCTTC. This translates into CASSLWGNTGGDEQFF.

Ten or more counts support this clone. V gene TRBV7-6 combines with J gene TRBJ1-6; tentative D call: TRBD1 (5 bases). CDR3 size: 12 residues. The V and J ends lost 2 bases and 10 bases respectively, with 6 bases between them. The germline gives CDR1 SGHVS, CDR2 FNYEAQ. The CDR3 DNA is TGTGCCAGCAGCTTACGGGGGTCACCCCTCCACTTT. Translation gives CASSLRGSPLHF. Together with reference TRBV7-6 and TRBJ1-6, the CDR3 gives the full variable domain: GAGVSQSPRYKVTKRGQDVALRCDPISGHVSLYWYRQALGQGPEFLTYFNYEAQQDKSGLPNDRFSAERPEGSISTLTIQRTEQRDSAMYRCASSLRGSPLHFGNGTRLTVT.

This rearrangement joins TRBV28 to TRBJ1-2; a weak D match, TRBD1 (6 bases). CDR1 and CDR2 from the germline V gene are MDHEN and SYDVKM. V gave up 1 base and J gave up 4 bases, with 13 bases separating them. The CDR3 runs to 15 residues. The CDR3 nucleotides read TGTGCCAGCAGTTTATCTACAGGGCTTGGCTATGGCTACACCTTC. This translates into CASSLSTGLGYGYTF.

The gene calls are TRBV27 and TRBJ2-7; 12 bases match TRBD2. With 4 bases clipped from V and 1 base from J, the junction kept 2 bases outside the gene matches. The CDR3 consists of 15 residues. Germline CDR1 and CDR2: MNHEY and SMNVEV (reference sequence). CDR3 protein: CASSSGTSGSYEQYF. The CDR3 coding sequence is TGTGCCAGCAGTTCCGGGACTAGCGGGTCCTACGAGCAGTACTTC.

V gene TRBV4-2 combines with J gene TRBJ2-7, with 8 nucleotides matching TRBD2. The CDR3 runs 17 residues. Germline V gives CDR1 LGHNA, CDR2 YNFKEQ. The V segment lost 3 bases and the J segment 3 bases; nucleotides outside the gene matches: 13. The DNA of the CDR3 is TGTGCCAGCAGCCAGTCCCAAGGAGCGGGGGCGGACTACGAGCAGTACTTC. Encoded protein: CASSQSQGAGADYEQYF.

This clone appeared a few times. V and J are TRBV6-5 and TRBJ1-2; the match to TRBD1 covers 8 bases. The junction had 13 bases not matched to a gene; V was cut back by 0 bases and J by 13 bases. Germline V gene sequence: CDR1 MNHEY, CDR2 SVGAGI. The CDR3 consists of 15 residues. CDR3 protein: CASSYSKVDREESTF. The CDR3 bases are TGTGCCAGCAGTTACTCGAAGGTGGACAGGGAAGAAAGCACCTTC.

The chain carries TRBV15 and TRBJ2-7; 7 nucleotides align to TRBD2. Looked up from germline, CDR1 is LNHNV and CDR2 is YYDKDF (reference sequence). The CDR3 totals 16 residues. V was clipped by 1 base and J by 1 base; unmatched bases: 7. The CDR3 DNA follows: TGTGCCACCAGCAGAGTGGGAGGGGCGGAGTCCTACGAGCAGTACTTC. Its protein product is CATSRVGGAESYEQYF.

V usage is TRBV7-8 and J usage is TRBJ2-3; tentatively, D is TRBD2 (5 bases). Germline V gives CDR1 SGHVS, CDR2 FQNEAQ. This CDR3 comprises 13 residues. V was pared by 4 bases and J by 3 bases, with 8 bases between. CDR3 loop: CASSWGDTDTQYF. Written as DNA, the CDR3 is TGTGCCAGCAGCTGGGGAGATACAGATACGCAGTATTTT.

The CDR3 here is CASSESRVMNTEAFF. CDR3 sequence (DNA): TGTGCCAGCAGTGAGTCCCGGGTTATGAACACTGAAGCTTTCTTT. The chain has TRBV6-1 and TRBJ1-1, with D unclear. The CDR3 contains 15 residues. V lost 3 bases, J lost 0 bases, and 11 bases lay in between. Germline V lookup: CDR1 MNHNS, CDR2 SASEGT.

The chain is built from TRBV9 and TRBJ2-3; D might be TRBD2 (5 bases). The length of the CDR3 is 15 residues. Germline V gene data show CDR1 as SGDLS and CDR2 as YYNGEE. Trimming pared 0 bases from V and 1 base from J, leaving 9 bases between. The CDR3: CASSVGYGGTDTQYF. CDR3 bases: TGTGCCAGCAGCGTAGGGTACGGGGGCACAGATACGCAGTATTTT.

This chain uses TRBV27 with TRBJ2-2; D is unclear. Germline-derived CDR1 and CDR2 are MNHEY and SMNVEV (reference sequence). V dropped 10 bases and J dropped 0 bases, with 15 bases sitting between them. There are 15 residues in the CDR3. The CDR3 nucleotides read TGTGCCACCCAAGGCCGACTCTCGAACACCGGGGAGCTGTTTTTT. Protein sequence: CATQGRLSNTGELFF.

The chain has TRBV27 and TRBJ2-7; 11 positions match TRBD2. Germline V lookup: CDR1 MNHEY, CDR2 SMNVEV (reference sequence). J lost 4 bases, V lost 6 bases, and 5 bases had no gene match. There are 14 residues in the CDR3. The DNA for the CDR3 is TGTGCCAGCAGCACGACTAGCGGGGATTACGAGCAGTACTTC. Translation: CASSTTSGDYEQYF.

In its sample, this clone was seen once. The chain joins TRBV30 to TRBJ1-2; TRBD1 matches 8 bases. Trimming cost V 1 base and J 4 bases; bases outside gene matches: 5. The CDR3 is 14 residues long. CDR1 and CDR2 from the germline V gene are GTSNPN and SVGIG (reference sequence). The CDR3 loop is CAWSGTGRAYGYTF. The CDR3 DNA is TGTGCCTGGAGTGGGACAGGGCGGGCCTATGGCTACACCTTC.